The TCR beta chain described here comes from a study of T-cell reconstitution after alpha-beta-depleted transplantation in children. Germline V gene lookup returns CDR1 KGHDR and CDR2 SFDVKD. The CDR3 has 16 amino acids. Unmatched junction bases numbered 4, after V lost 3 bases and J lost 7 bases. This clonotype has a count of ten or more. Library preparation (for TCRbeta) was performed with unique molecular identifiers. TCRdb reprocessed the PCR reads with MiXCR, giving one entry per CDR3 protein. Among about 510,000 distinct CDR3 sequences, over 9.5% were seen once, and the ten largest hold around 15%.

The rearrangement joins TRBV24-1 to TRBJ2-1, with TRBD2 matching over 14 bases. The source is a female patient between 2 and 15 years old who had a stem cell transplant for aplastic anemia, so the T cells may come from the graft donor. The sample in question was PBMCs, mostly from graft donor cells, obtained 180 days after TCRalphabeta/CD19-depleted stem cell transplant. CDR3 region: CATSDATSGRGNEQFF. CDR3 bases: TGTGCCACCAGTGATGCGACTAGCGGGAGGGGGAATGAGCAGTTCTTC.